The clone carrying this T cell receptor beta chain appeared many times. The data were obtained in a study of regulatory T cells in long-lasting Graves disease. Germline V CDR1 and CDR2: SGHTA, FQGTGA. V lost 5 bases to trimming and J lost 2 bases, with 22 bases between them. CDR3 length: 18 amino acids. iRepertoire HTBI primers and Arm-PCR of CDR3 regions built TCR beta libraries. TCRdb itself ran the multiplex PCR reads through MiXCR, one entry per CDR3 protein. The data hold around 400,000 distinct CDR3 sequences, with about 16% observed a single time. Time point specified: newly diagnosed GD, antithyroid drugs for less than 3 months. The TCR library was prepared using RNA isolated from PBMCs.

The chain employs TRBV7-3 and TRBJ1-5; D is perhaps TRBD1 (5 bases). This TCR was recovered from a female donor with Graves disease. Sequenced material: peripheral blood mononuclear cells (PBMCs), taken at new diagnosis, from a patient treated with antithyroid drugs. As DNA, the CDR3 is TGTGCCAGCAGCGTACCCAAGGCCCGACAGAGGGGCAATCAGCCCCAGCATTTT. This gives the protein CASSVPKARQRGNQPQHF.